Listed below are T cell receptor beta chains from one sample, sequenced in a study of cytomegalovirus exposure and HLA in healthy donors. Libraries were prepared by immunoSEQ multiplex PCR; TCRdb keeps only in-frame clonotypes and omits some of them. The table has more than 45,000 clones, approximately 89% seen once. Sequencing was performed on PBMCs. The receptors stem from a woman aged 18-30 years in good health and CMV-seronegative. Both conserved end residues are part of each CDR3.

>TRBV10-3|TRBJ2-3
CAMGTSGYTDTQYF
>TRBV7-8|TRBJ2-7
CASSSGLATTYEQYF
>TRBV13|TRBJ1-6
CASSLGQGSTPLHF
>TRBV7-2|TRBJ2-2
CASSPGGIETGELFF
>TRBV6-5|TRBJ2-5
CASSYSTGGGETQYF
>TRBV2|TRBJ1-2
CASSGTGIFDGYTF
>TRBV28|TRBJ2-3
CASSDRGADWDTQYF
>TRBV6-5|TRBJ1-3
CASTGAWAGNTIYF
>TRBV11-2|TRBJ2-3
CASSSLLAGAPTDTQYF
>TRBV4-3|TRBJ2-1
CASSRGLAVYNEQFF
>TRBV7-8|TRBJ2-3
CASSPSSVGGPSWDTQYF
>TRBV4-3|TRBJ2-6
CASSQERHSGANVLTF
>TRBV10-3|TRBJ2-7
CAISASGPYEQYF
>TRBV9|TRBJ2-2
CASSVLSQGSGELFF
>TRBV7-3|TRBJ1-6
CASSTGQRGSPLHF
>TRBV29-1|TRBJ1-1
CSVEPQGNEAFF
>TRBV19|TRBJ1-1
CASSIGGGTEAFF
>TRBV15|TRBJ2-3
CATSSPGTGQGDTQYF
>TRBV11-2|TRBJ2-3
CASSYTSGPSTDTQYF
>TRBV5-1|TRBJ2-5
CASSWSNLFETQYF
>TRBV2|TRBJ1-1
CASSERGGNTEAFF
>TRBV5-6|TRBJ1-2
CASSYARGSGGYYGYTF
>TRBV13|TRBJ2-7
CASTVGDRLYEQYF
>TRBV10-2|TRBJ2-7
CASSDRRQSPYEQYF
>TRBV18|TRBJ1-5
CASSPTHTETQPQHF
>TRBV10-3|TRBJ2-1
CAIALLAGGPDEQFF
>TRBV29-1|TRBJ2-7
CSVEAPDRDGQYF
>TRBV30|TRBJ1-6
CAWSRGQQDSPLHF
>TRBV29-1|TRBJ2-7
CSPDRVQLDYEQYF
>TRBV6-1|TRBJ1-2
CASSELSGTAYGYTF
>TRBV6-1|TRBJ1-1
CASSDPGQGSTEAFF
>TRBV28|TRBJ1-2
CASSLMDRDRYGYTF
>TRBV6-4|TRBJ2-6
CASSPSPSSGANVLTF
>TRBV5-1|TRBJ2-1
CASSLGLAGGFGDNEQFF
>TRBV9|TRBJ2-1
CASSTSGGADNEQFF
>TRBV4-3|TRBJ2-1
CASSQETSGGYNEQFF
>TRBV7-2|TRBJ2-3
CASSRSRIALGASTDTQYF
>TRBV27|TRBJ1-1
CASSLTPLGGSYTEAFF
>TRBV6-4|TRBJ1-6
CASGTGLNSPLHF
>TRBV28|TRBJ1-5
CASSSRDSPNQPQHF